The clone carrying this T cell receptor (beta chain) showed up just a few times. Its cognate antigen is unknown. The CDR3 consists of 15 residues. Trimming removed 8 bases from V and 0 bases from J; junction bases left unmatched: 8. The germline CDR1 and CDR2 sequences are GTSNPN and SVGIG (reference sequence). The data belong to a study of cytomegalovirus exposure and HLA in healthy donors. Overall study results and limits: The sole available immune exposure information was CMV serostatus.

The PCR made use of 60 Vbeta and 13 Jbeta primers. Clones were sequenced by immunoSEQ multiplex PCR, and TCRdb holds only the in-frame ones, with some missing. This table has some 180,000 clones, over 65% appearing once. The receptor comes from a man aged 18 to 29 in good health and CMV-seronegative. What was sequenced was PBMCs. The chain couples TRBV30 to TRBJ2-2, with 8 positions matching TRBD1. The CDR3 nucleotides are TGTGCCGTAGGACACAGGGGGGCGAACACCGGGGAGCTGTTTTTT. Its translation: CAVGHRGANTGELFF.